One and the same sample provided the 8 T cell receptor beta chains below, sequenced in a study of cytomegalovirus exposure and HLA in healthy donors. Produced via immunoSEQ multiplex PCR; TCRdb's table is partial and in-frame only. Of some 330,000 clones in the sample, 86% were seen once. Sequenced material: PBMCs. The receptor source for this set is a woman aged 18-29 years in good health and CMV-seronegative.

Comment on this clone: This sample also contains other DNA sequences that code for the same CDR3. The chain carries TRBV6-5 and TRBJ2-3; 10 nucleotides match TRBD2. The germline V gene has CDR1 MNHEY and CDR2 SVGAGI. The ends lost 2 bases at V and 1 base at J; junction bases unmatched: 3. The CDR3 contains 16 residues. CDR3 amino acids: CASSYGLAGGTDTQYF. The CDR3, as DNA: TGTGCCAGCAGTTACGGCCTAGCGGGGGGCACAGATACGCAGTATTTT.

The rearrangement joins TRBV6-5 to TRBJ1-2; 7 bases are a match to TRBD1. Germline V gene lookup returns CDR1 MNHEY and CDR2 SVGAGI. This CDR3 contains 13 residues. V lost 6 bases and J lost 5; bases outside the gene matches: 6. DNA of the CDR3: TGTGCCAGCAGGGCTCGACAGGGTTATGGCTACACCTTC. Translation: CASRARQGYGYTF.

The rearrangement links TRBV28 to TRBJ1-4; 7 bases agree with TRBD1. The trim removed 7 bases at V and 5 bases at J, leaving 13 bases unmatched. This CDR3 has 16 amino acids. CDR1 is MDHEN and CDR2 is SYDVKM in the germline V gene. The CDR3 DNA reads TGTGCCAGCAACTACAGGGGACGGGGATTCAATGAAAAACTGTTTTTT. Translation: CASNYRGRGFNEKLFF.

V gene TRBV7-2 combines with J gene TRBJ2-5, with a tentative D call TRBD1 (5 bases). The V and J ends lost 6 bases and 4 bases respectively, with 15 bases between them. Germline lookup yields CDR1 SGHTA and CDR2 FQGNSA. The CDR3 has 14 amino acids. In DNA form, the CDR3 reads TGTGCCAGCAGTCTCACAGGTCTAGGAGAGACCCAGTACTTC. As protein: CASSLTGLGETQYF. Full variable domain (outside the CDR3, taken from reference TRBV7-2 and TRBJ2-5): GAGVSQSPSNKVTEKGKDVELRCDPISGHTALYWYRQSLGQGLEFLIYFQGNSAPDKSGLPSDRFSAERTGGSVSTLTIQRTQQEDSAVYLCASSLTGLGETQYFGPGTRLLVL.

The chain links TRBV27 to TRBJ2-3, with TRBD2 matching 7 bases. CDR3 length: 15 amino acids. Germline CDR1 is MNHEY and CDR2 is SMNVEV (reference sequence). V was pared by 3 bases and J by 4 bases, with 7 bases of the junction left unmatched. DNA for the CDR3: TGTGCCAGCAGTTTCCTAACTAGCGTACCAGATACGCAGTATTTT. This gives the protein CASSFLTSVPDTQYF.

This clone was seen only once. The CDR3 region has the DNA TGCGCCAGCAGCTTGGACGAGGTCGTCTCCAATGAGCAGTTCTTC. Its translation: CASSLDEVVSNEQFF. The rearrangement links TRBV5-1 to TRBJ2-1, with D uncertain. CDR3 length equals 15 residues. Germline V gene data show CDR1 as SGHRS and CDR2 as YFSETQ. The V end was cut by 0 bases, the J end by 6 bases, with 13 bases between.

The chain links TRBV2 to TRBJ1-1, with 11 bases matching TRBD1. Germline V gene lookup returns CDR1 SNHLY and CDR2 FYNNEI. This CDR3 is 15 amino acids long. Unmatched junction bases numbered 7, after V lost 6 bases and J lost 4 bases. CDR3: CASSLGQGASTEAFF. The CDR3 DNA reads TGTGCCAGCAGCCTAGGACAGGGGGCAAGCACTGAAGCTTTCTTT.

This clone has more than one count but fewer than ten. V gene TRBV2 combines with J gene TRBJ1-2, with no clear D. CDR1 and CDR2 (germline): SNHLY, FYNNEI. This CDR3 has 14 residues. V lost 6 bases to trimming and J lost 6 bases, with 17 bases between them. CDR3 in amino acids: CASREGGGENGYTF. The CDR3 DNA reads as TGTGCCAGCAGAGAGGGAGGCGGCGAGAATGGCTACACCTTC.